The sequence of this TCR beta chain was determined in a study of blood T cells in healthy people across ages. PCR was performed a second time for 7 to 11 cycles using a sample-barcoded 5' primer and a J-beta primer mix. Every cDNA was tagged by a template-switch adaptor with 12 random nucleotides. TCRdb redid the calling of the 5' RACE reads with MiXCR, one entry per CDR3 protein. This sample has hundreds of thousands of distinct CDR3 sequences, with less than 35% found just once. This CDR3 is 13 amino acids long. V was trimmed by 2 bases and J by 5 bases, leaving 10 bases between them. Germline-derived CDR1 and CDR2 are LGHNA and YSLEER. This clonotype was counted ten times or more. Its specificity is not known. Study results and limitations: Estimates drawn from one million T cells were deemed to understate diversity. Per million T cells, the diversity of TCR beta decreased roughly linearly as age advanced. Strong correlation was found linking TCR beta diversity to naive T cell percentage.

The sample taken for sequencing was blood. This TCR was sampled from a woman over 75 in good health. V and J are TRBV4-3 and TRBJ2-7; D not certain. CDR3: CASSQSRFDEQYF. CDR3 in DNA: TGCGCCAGCAGCCAATCCCGGTTTGACGAGCAGTACTTC.